The 21 T cell receptor beta chains below come from one sample, sequenced in a study of cytomegalovirus exposure and HLA in healthy donors. Vbeta (60) and Jbeta (13) primers were used in the PCR. The protocol was immunoSEQ multiplex PCR, while the TCRdb copy is restricted to in-frame clones and leaves out a portion. Among about 180,000 clones, over 75% were seen once, and the ten largest hold 1.9%. Sequenced: PBMCs. These receptor sequences come from a woman in her twenties or thirties in good health and CMV-seronegative.

Comments on this clone: At one end, the junction sequence differs from germline, possibly due to a read error. The rearrangement uses TRBV29-1 and TRBJ1-1, with TRBD1 matching 7 bases. This CDR3 contains 14 residues. Germline CDR1 reads SQVTM; CDR2 reads ANQGSEA. The CDR3 sequence: CSVVGGQLNTEAFF. CDR3 DNA: TGCAGCGTTGTGGGGGGACAGCTGAACACTGAAGCTTTTTTT.

The V and J genes are TRBV9 and TRBJ1-3; maybe TRBD1 (6 bases). The CDR3 sequence is 15 residues long. The germline V and J ends were trimmed by 4 bases and 0 bases, with 11 bases remaining between them. Germline assignment: CDR1 SGDLS and CDR2 YYNGEE. In DNA, the CDR3 is TGTGCCAGCAGCCCCGACAGGCTCTCTGGAAACACCATATATTTT. It specifies CASSPDRLSGNTIYF.

This clone showed up just once. This sequence joins TRBV19 and TRBJ2-7; weak D call: TRBD2 (6 bases). Looked up from germline, CDR1 is LNHDA and CDR2 is SQIVND (reference sequence). This CDR3 is 11 amino acids long. Between the trimmed V and J ends, which lost 5 bases and 9 bases, there was a span of 11 bases. The CDR3 reads CASSARGTQYF. The CDR3 bases are TGTGCCAGTAGTGCCCGGGGGACGCAGTACTTC.

The gene calls are TRBV10-3 and TRBJ1-1; perhaps TRBD1 as D (5 bases). Trimming took off 6 bases at V and 1 base at J, with 12 bases between the two ends. The CDR3 has 14 residues. CDR1 is ENHRY and CDR2 is SYGVKD in the germline V gene. CDR3 bases: TGTGCCATCAGGGGAGGTGGGGGGAACACTGAAGCTTTCTTT. This gives the protein CAIRGGGGNTEAFF.

Comment on this clone: This same CDR3 is encoded by further DNA sequences in the sample. The J gene is TRBJ2-3, the V gene TRBV5-1, with 8 nucleotides matching TRBD2. Trimming removed 2 bases from V and 4 bases from J; junction bases left unmatched: 3. CDR3 length: 14 residues. Per the germline V gene, CDR1 is SGHRS and CDR2 is YFSETQ. The CDR3 DNA reads TGCGCCAGCAGCTTAGCGGGGGCTGCAGATACGCAGTATTTT. Its translation: CASSLAGAADTQYF.

This CDR3 reads CASSAIEVGEQYF. The CDR3 coding sequence is TGTGCCAGCAGTGCCATCGAGGTAGGCGAGCAGTACTTC. V and J are TRBV6-1 and TRBJ2-7; D remains ambiguous. The CDR3 runs 13 residues. Trimming left V 4 bases short and J 6 bases short, with 13 bases between. The germline gives CDR1 MNHNS, CDR2 SASEGT.

The chain links TRBV2 to TRBJ2-1, with 7 bases identical to TRBD2. CDR3 length: 15 residues. CDR1 is SNHLY and CDR2 is FYNNEI in the germline V gene. J was trimmed by 3 bases and V by 3 bases; bases with no gene match: 5. Here the CDR3 DNA reads TGTGCCAGCAGTGAGCAACGGGGGGACTACAATGAGCAGTTCTTC. Its protein product is CASSEQRGDYNEQFF.

The chain's CDR3 is CASSPTGGEGYNSPLHF. The CDR3 DNA reads as TGTGCCAGCTCCCCTACAGGGGGCGAGGGATATAATTCACCCCTCCACTTT. The V and J genes are TRBV18 and TRBJ1-6; 9 bases map to TRBD1. Trimming at V came to 6 bases and at J to 4 bases, leaving 10 bases not matched to a gene. CDR1 is KGHSH, CDR2 LQKENI, per germline. This CDR3 has 17 amino acids.

The chain joins TRBV2 to TRBJ2-7, with TRBD1 as a possible D gene (6 bases). Trimming stripped 7 bases from V and 4 bases from J, with 14 bases between. The germline V gene encodes CDR1 SNHLY and CDR2 FYNNEI. The CDR3 covers 13 residues. The CDR3 DNA follows: TGTGCCAGCAATCTGGGACACGCGTACGAGCAGTACTTC. Translated: CASNLGHAYEQYF.

The chain has TRBV5-1 and TRBJ2-7, with D maybe TRBD1 (5 bases). The length of the CDR3 is 15 residues. Per the germline V gene, CDR1 is SGHRS and CDR2 is YFSETQ. Trimming took 4 bases from V and 2 from J, leaving 16 bases between them. CDR3 loop: CASSPGSDSTYEQYF. The CDR3 bases are TGCGCCAGCAGCCCCGGATCCGACAGTACCTACGAGCAGTACTTC.

This clone appeared a few times. The J gene is TRBJ1-2, the V gene TRBV6-4; possible D gene TRBD1, 6 bases. The CDR3 spans 13 residues. V was shortened by 5 bases and J by 7 bases, with 14 bases between the two germline ends. The germline V gene encodes CDR1 MRHNA and CDR2 SNTAGT. Here the CDR3 reads CASSPQGLGGYTF. The DNA of the CDR3 is TGTGCCAGCAGTCCACAGGGTTTAGGTGGCTACACCTTC.

The chain recombines TRBV30 with TRBJ2-3, with D hard to call. The CDR3 length is 15 residues. Trimming stripped 0 bases from V and 0 bases from J, with 10 bases between. Germline CDR1 and CDR2: GTSNPN and SVGIG (reference sequence). The CDR3 nucleotides read TGTGCCTGGAGTGTATTATCTTCTAGCACAGATACGCAGTATTTT. It translates to CAWSVLSSSTDTQYF.

The chain employs TRBV6-1 and TRBJ1-2; a weak D match, TRBD1 (5 bases). Trimming removed 1 base at V and 5 bases at J, with 20 bases between. This CDR3 contains 17 residues. Germline lookup yields CDR1 MNHNS and CDR2 SASEGT. CDR3 protein: CASSEDQDKKARYGYTF. The CDR3 region has the DNA TGTGCCAGCAGTGAAGATCAGGACAAGAAGGCGCGTTATGGCTACACCTTC.

The V call is TRBV13, the J call TRBJ2-7, with D unclear. Trimming pared 5 bases from V and 7 bases from J, leaving 9 bases between. The CDR3 contains 11 residues. Per germline, CDR1 PRHDT and CDR2 FYEKMQ (reference sequence). The CDR3 nucleotides are TGTGCCAGCAGCCTCTCCGGGGAGCAGTACTTC. This sequence encodes CASSLSGEQYF.

The V gene is TRBV4-1, the J gene TRBJ2-7; TRBD2 is a possible D gene (6 bases). V was cut by 4 bases and J by 2 bases, with 15 bases left in between. The CDR3 consists of 15 residues. Germline lookup yields CDR1 MGHRA and CDR2 YSYEKL. For the CDR3, the DNA is TGCGCCAGCAGCCTGAGGAGGGAGCGGACCTACGAGCAGTACTTC. Its translation is CASSLRRERTYEQYF.

J is TRBJ2-7 and V is TRBV9; TRBD1 matches at 10 bases. The CDR3 is 14 residues long. The V gene end was trimmed by 0 bases and the J gene end by 3 bases; junction bases not matched to a gene: 0. In germline, CDR1 is SGDLS, CDR2 YYNGEE. CDR3 bases: TGTGCCAGCAGCGTAGGGGACAGGGGCTACGAGCAGTACTTC. It yields the protein CASSVGDRGYEQYF. The whole variable domain, remainder taken from reference TRBV9 and TRBJ2-7, is DSGVTQTPKHLITATGQRVTLRCSPRSGDLSVYWYQQSLDQGLQFLIQYYNGEERAKGNILERFSAQQFPDLHSELNLSSLELGDSALYFCASSVGDRGYEQYFGPGTRLTVT.

The rearrangement links TRBV5-1 to TRBJ2-7; tentatively, D is TRBD1 (5 bases). This CDR3 is 13 amino acids long. The germline V gene has CDR1 SGHRS and CDR2 YFSETQ. Trimming stripped 2 bases from V and 7 bases from J, with 13 bases between. CDR3 sequence: CASSFSGAREQYF. The CDR3 coding sequence is TGCGCCAGCAGCTTTAGTGGGGCTAGGGAGCAGTACTTC. Full variable domain (remainder filled in from reference TRBV5-1 and TRBJ2-7): KAGVTQTPRYLIKTRGQQVTLSCSPISGHRSVSWYQQTPGQGLQFLFEYFSETQRNKGNFPGRFSGRQFSNSRSEMNVSTLELGDSALYLCASSFSGAREQYFGPGTRLTVT.

This clone was seen a few times. The chain combines TRBV4-3 with TRBJ1-1, with 9 bases identical to TRBD1. The CDR3 sequence is 16 residues long. Germline V gene lookup returns CDR1 LGHNA and CDR2 YSLEER. V was clipped by 6 bases and J by 6 bases; unmatched bases: 14. CDR3 DNA: TGCGCCAGCAGACAGGCCCCAAACAGGGGGCGCGCTGAAGCTTTCTTT. This codes for CASRQAPNRGRAEAFF.

Comments on this clone: At one end the junction does not follow the germline gene, possibly because of a read error. V and J are TRBV5-1 and TRBJ1-1; D is possibly TRBD1 (5 bases). CDR1 SGHRS and CDR2 YFSETQ come from the germline V gene. This CDR3 is 12 amino acids long. The CDR3 DNA reads as TGCGCCAGCAGCTTGGGGGGGGAGCAGAACTCGTTT. It yields the protein CASSLGGEQNSF.

The rearrangement uses TRBV5-1 and TRBJ2-7; the D gene is possibly TRBD2 (6 bases). Germline V CDR1 and CDR2: SGHRS, YFSETQ. There are 13 residues in the CDR3. The V end was cut by 6 bases, the J end by 6 bases, with 16 bases between. CDR3 protein: CASMFRGGAEQYF. CDR3 nucleotide sequence: TGCGCCAGCATGTTCCGCGGCGGGGCCGAGCAGTACTTC.

The rearrangement links TRBV7-6 to TRBJ2-1; 7 bases match TRBD2. CDR3 length equals 14 residues. Per the germline V gene, CDR1 is SGHVS and CDR2 is FNYEAQ. V was clipped by 5 bases and J by 8 bases; unmatched bases: 9. The CDR3 is CASSGGLGRDEQFF. CDR3 coding DNA: TGTGCCAGCAGCGGGGGGTTAGGGAGGGATGAGCAGTTCTTC.